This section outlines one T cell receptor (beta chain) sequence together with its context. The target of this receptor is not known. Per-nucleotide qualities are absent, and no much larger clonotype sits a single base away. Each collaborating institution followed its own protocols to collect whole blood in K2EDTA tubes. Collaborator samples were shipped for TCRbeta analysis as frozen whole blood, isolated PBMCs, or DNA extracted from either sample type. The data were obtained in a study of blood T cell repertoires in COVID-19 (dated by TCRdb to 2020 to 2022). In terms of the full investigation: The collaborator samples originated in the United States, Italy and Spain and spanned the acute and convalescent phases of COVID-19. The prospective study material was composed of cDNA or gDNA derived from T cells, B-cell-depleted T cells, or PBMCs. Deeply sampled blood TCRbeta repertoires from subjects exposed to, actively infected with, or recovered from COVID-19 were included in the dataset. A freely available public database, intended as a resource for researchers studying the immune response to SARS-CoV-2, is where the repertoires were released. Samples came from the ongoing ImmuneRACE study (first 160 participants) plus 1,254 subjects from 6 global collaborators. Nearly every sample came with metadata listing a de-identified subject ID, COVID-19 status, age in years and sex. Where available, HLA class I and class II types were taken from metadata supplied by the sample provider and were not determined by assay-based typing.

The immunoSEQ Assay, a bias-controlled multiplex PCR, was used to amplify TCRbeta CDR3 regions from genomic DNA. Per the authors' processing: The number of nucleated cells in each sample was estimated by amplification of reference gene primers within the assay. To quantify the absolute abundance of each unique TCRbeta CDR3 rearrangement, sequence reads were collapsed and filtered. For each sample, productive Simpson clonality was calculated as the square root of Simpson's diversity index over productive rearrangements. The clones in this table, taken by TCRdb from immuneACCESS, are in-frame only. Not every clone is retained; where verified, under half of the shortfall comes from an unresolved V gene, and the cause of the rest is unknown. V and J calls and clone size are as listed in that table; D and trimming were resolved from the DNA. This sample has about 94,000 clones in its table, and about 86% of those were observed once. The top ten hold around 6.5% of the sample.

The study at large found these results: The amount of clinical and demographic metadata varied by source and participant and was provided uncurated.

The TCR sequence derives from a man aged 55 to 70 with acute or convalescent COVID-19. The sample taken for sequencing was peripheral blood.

DNA sequence: TGTGCCAGCAGGCTACAGGGGGCAGGTGAAAAACTGTTTTTT. It specifies CASRLQGAGEKLFF. The sequence is built from TRBV2 and TRBJ1-4, with 9 middle bases fitting TRBD1. Germline trimming: 6 bases from V, 7 bases from J; junction bases outside gene matches: 6. The germline V gene supplies CDR1 SNHLY and CDR2 FYNNEI. There are 14 amino acids in the CDR3, from cysteine to phenylalanine inclusive. The retained sequence is limited to the CDR3, 42 bases, with the frame set at the first base.